This entry describes one T cell receptor (beta chain). Its antigen is unknown. The authors took PBMCs from 10 ml fresh peripheral blood. The data originate from a study of T cells in Graves' hyperthyroidism and ophthalmopathy. About the study: At initial diagnosis, before any treatment had begun, peripheral blood was obtained.

TCR beta CDR3 regions were amplified from RNA. The study used the HTBI primer set for a first-round RT-PCR of the TCR CDR3. TCRdb reprocessed the multiplex PCR reads via MiXCR and lists one record per CDR3 protein. The table records 400,000 to 550,000 distinct CDR3 sequences, 13% to 15% of them present only once. Study-wide findings and caveats: Patients with ophthalmopathy were separated from those with stable hyperthyroidism by a 13 V-J model.

This clonotype was obtained from a woman aged 18 to 35 with Graves' hyperthyroidism. The source material was blood.

CDR3 sequence: CASSHLDSLNQPQHF. CDR3 nucleotide sequence: TGTGCCAGCAGCCATCTGGACAGCCTAAATCAGCCCCAGCATTTT. The rearrangement joins TRBV4-2 to TRBJ1-5; tentative D call: TRBD1 (6 bases). Trimming removed 3 bases from V and 4 bases from J, with 13 bases in between. This CDR3 has 15 amino acids. Germline V CDR1 and CDR2: LGHNA, YNFKEQ.